Listed below are T cell receptor beta chains from one sample, sequenced in a study of cytomegalovirus exposure and HLA in healthy donors. Clones were sequenced by immunoSEQ multiplex PCR, and TCRdb holds only the in-frame ones, with some missing. This table has about 180,000 clones, roughly 85% appearing once. Source material: PBMCs. All receptors derive from a man aged 18 to 35 in good health and CMV-seropositive. Both conserved end residues are part of each CDR3. The order of the fields is clone size, D gene, V gene, J gene, CDR3 DNA, CDR3 protein. D genes are given only for firm matches. Some rows have no size entry. The others give once, few or many, or a class for an expanded clone.

.	.	TRBV7-2	TRBJ2-5	TGTGCCAGCAGCTTTCCAGGGGTTGGGACCCAGTACTTC	CASSFPGVGTQYF
.	.	TRBV2	TRBJ1-1	TGTGCCAGCAGTGACAGGGACTCCACTGAAGCTTTCTTT	CASSDRDSTEAFF
.	.	TRBV5-4	TRBJ1-4	TGTGCCAGCAGCTTCACCTCCCACAGTGCAACTAATGAAAAACTGTTTTTT	CASSFTSHSATNEKLFF
.	.	TRBV6-5	TRBJ2-5	TGTGCCAGCAGTTCTTCCGTTGGTAGTGAGACCCAGTACTTC	CASSSSVGSETQYF
.	TRBD1	TRBV2	TRBJ1-1	TGTGCCAGCATGTACAGGGGTCATTCGAACACTGAAGCTTTCTTT	CASMYRGHSNTEAFF
.	.	TRBV2	TRBJ2-7	TGTGCCAGCGGCAGGGAATACGAGCAGTACTTC	CASGREYEQYF
once	TRBD2	TRBV27	TRBJ2-1	TGTGCCAGCAGTCCCGGGACTAGCGGATACAATGAGCAGTTCTTC	CASSPGTSGYNEQFF
few	TRBD2	TRBV5-6	TRBJ2-7	TGTGCCAGCAGCTTGCTGTCTGGCGGGAGGAGTGTGTACGAGCAGTACTTC	CASSLLSGGRSVYEQYF
.	.	TRBV4-1	TRBJ2-5	TGCGCCAGCAGCCAAGATAACCCGCCGGTGGAGACCCAGTACTTC	CASSQDNPPVETQYF
.	.	TRBV6-1	TRBJ2-7	TGTGCCAGCAGTCCATACTCGGGGGTTGACGAGCAGTACTTC	CASSPYSGVDEQYF
.	TRBD1	TRBV6-1	TRBJ1-1	TGTGCCAGCATCACAGGGGGCGCCTACACTGAAGCTTTCTTT	CASITGGAYTEAFF
.	.	TRBV27	TRBJ2-1	TGTGCCAGCGTTCCTTCTAGCACTAGCCATGAGCAGTTCTTC	CASVPSSTSHEQFF
.	TRBD1	TRBV25-1	TRBJ2-7	TGTGCCAGCAGTTCTAGGGGGACAGCTTCCTCCTACGAGCAGTACTTC	CASSSRGTASSYEQYF
.	TRBD1	TRBV25-1	TRBJ2-4	TGTGCCAGCAGTGATCTAGACAGGGAAAACATTCAGTACTTC	CASSDLDRENIQYF
.	TRBD1	TRBV30	TRBJ1-6	TGTGCCTGGAGGCAGGGGGGCTCCTATAATTCACCCCTCCACTTT	CAWRQGGSYNSPLHF
.	.	TRBV13	TRBJ1-1	TGTGCCAGCAGCTTACGTACTGAAGCTTTCTTT	CASSLRTEAFF
.	TRBD2	TRBV30	TRBJ2-1	TGTGCCTGGAGTGTAGGACTAGCGGGACAAAATGAGCAGTTCTTC	CAWSVGLAGQNEQFF
.	.	TRBV29-1	TRBJ1-6	TGCAGCGTAACAACAGGGAATTCACCCCTCCACTTT	CSVTTGNSPLHF
.	TRBD1	TRBV28	TRBJ2-2	TGTGCCAGCAGCACAGACAGGGGAGGTGGCACCGGGGAGCTGTTTTTT	CASSTDRGGGTGELFF
.	TRBD1	TRBV10-1	TRBJ2-1	TGCGCCAGCAGTGAGGGACAGGGGAGTGAGGATGAGCAGTTCTTC	CASSEGQGSEDEQFF
.	TRBD1	TRBV19	TRBJ2-2	TGTGCCAGTAGTCGGGGACAGGGGAACGGGGAGCTGTTTTTT	CASSRGQGNGELFF
.	TRBD1	TRBV6-1	TRBJ2-7	TGTGCCAGCAGTGGATACCCGGGACAGGGGAACTACGAGCAGTACTTC	CASSGYPGQGNYEQYF
.	.	TRBV19	TRBJ1-1	TGTGCCAGTAGTATCGACCTAGGGAACACTGAAGCTTTCTTT	CASSIDLGNTEAFF
.	TRBD2	TRBV11-2	TRBJ2-7	TGTGCCAGCAGCCTACTCAGGGGACTAGCGGGGGGCTTCTACGAGCAGTACTTC	CASSLLRGLAGGFYEQYF
.	.	TRBV9	TRBJ2-3	TGTGCCAGCAGCGTAGGCAGGATAGGGGGAGATACGCAGTATTTT	CASSVGRIGGDTQYF
.	.	TRBV6-6	TRBJ1-5	TGTGCCAGCAGTTACTCGACTGGGTCCGAGCAGCCCCAGCATTTT	CASSYSTGSEQPQHF
few	TRBD2	TRBV15	TRBJ2-2	TGTGCCACCAGCTCTCAGGCGGGGGACACCGGGGAGCTGTTTTTT	CATSSQAGDTGELFF
.	TRBD1	TRBV5-1	TRBJ2-2	TGCGCCAGCAGCTTGTTCCCGGGACAGGGGTCCGGGGAGCTGTTTTTT	CASSLFPGQGSGELFF
once	TRBD2	TRBV6-1	TRBJ2-5	TGTGCCAGCAGTGAACTAGCGGGGGACCAAGAGACCCAGTACTTC	CASSELAGDQETQYF
.	.	TRBV11-3	TRBJ2-4	TGTGCCAGCAGCTTAGCTCCGGGGTTAGCCAAAAACATTCAGTACTTC	CASSLAPGLAKNIQYF
.	.	TRBV5-8	TRBJ2-1	TGTGCCAGCAATTTGGCGGGACCCGTCAATGAGCAGTTCTTC	CASNLAGPVNEQFF
few	.	TRBV7-3	TRBJ2-1	TGTGCCAGCAGCTTAAACCAGGGAGGTAATGAGCAGTTCTTC	CASSLNQGGNEQFF
.	TRBD1	TRBV2	TRBJ1-4	TGTGCCAGCAGTGCCGGGACAGGTCGTCGAAAACTGTTTTTT	CASSAGTGRRKLFF
.	.	TRBV6-5	TRBJ2-3	TGTGCCAGCAGTACTGTTGCCGTGGATACGCAGTATTTT	CASSTVAVDTQYF
.	.	TRBV2	TRBJ2-7	TGTGCCAGCAGTGAAGATAGGAGCGAGCAGTACTTC	CASSEDRSEQYF
.	.	TRBV19	TRBJ1-1	TGTGCCAGTAACCAGGCTATGAACACTGAAGCTTTCTTT	CASNQAMNTEAFF
.	.	TRBV28	TRBJ2-3	TGTGCCAGCAGTCCCTACCTGACTAGTAGTAGCACAGATACGCAGTATTTT	CASSPYLTSSSTDTQYF
.	.	TRBV30	TRBJ1-5	TGTGCCTGGAGTGTTACAGGTGATCAGCCCCAGCATTTT	CAWSVTGDQPQHF
few	TRBD1	TRBV14	TRBJ2-3	TGTGCCAGCAGCTACAACGGGCCTGGACAGGGACCAGATACGCAGTATTTT	CASSYNGPGQGPDTQYF
.	TRBD1	TRBV27	TRBJ2-1	TGTGCCAGCAGTTCATCCGGGACAGGGGGCTATCAATCCTCCTACAATGAGCAGTTCTTC	CASSSSGTGGYQSSYNEQFF
.	.	TRBV5-4	TRBJ1-1	TGTGCCAGCAGCTTGCAGAACACTGAAGCTTTCTTT	CASSLQNTEAFF
.	.	TRBV5-6	TRBJ2-1	TGTGCCAGCAGCTTGCCGGCTAGCGCCAATGAGCAGTTCTTC	CASSLPASANEQFF
.	.	TRBV7-9	TRBJ1-4	TGTGCCAGCGGAACAGACCTTTCAACTAATGAAAAACTGTTTTTT	CASGTDLSTNEKLFF
.	.	TRBV29-1	TRBJ1-4	TGCAGCGTTGTTTCGGGGGGAAGAGAAAAACTGTTTTTT	CSVVSGGREKLFF
.	TRBD2	TRBV2	TRBJ2-1	TGTGCCAGCAGCGTTAATCTGGGGACTAGCGGATATTTGGATGAGCAGTTCTTC	CASSVNLGTSGYLDEQFF
.	TRBD1	TRBV27	TRBJ1-3	TGTGCCAGCAGCACCTCGGCCGGGACAGGGAACACCATATATTTT	CASSTSAGTGNTIYF
.	TRBD1	TRBV5-6	TRBJ1-1	TGTGCCAGCAGCTTGATGATGACAGGGGATATGACTGAAGCTTTCTTT	CASSLMMTGDMTEAFF
.	TRBD2	TRBV5-1	TRBJ2-3	TGCGCCAGCAGCTTCGGGACTAGCGGCACAGATACGCAGTATTTT	CASSFGTSGTDTQYF